The following is a T cell receptor (beta chain) sequence with its context. This record belongs to a study of cytomegalovirus exposure and HLA in healthy donors. As for the study in general: Within the Caucasian-associated ancestry cluster were 81% of the roughly 400 genotyped donors.

Germline assignment: CDR1 SGHNT and CDR2 YYREEE (reference sequence). V lost 6 bases, J lost 5 bases, and 5 bases stayed unmatched. The CDR3 consists of 15 residues. Primers included in the PCR were 60 Vbeta and 13 Jbeta primers. Assay: immunoSEQ multiplex PCR; the TCRdb copy retains only in-frame clones and omits some. Recorded for this sample: 38,000 or so clones. This chain links TRBV5-4 with TRBJ2-1, with TRBD2 matching 13 bases. The sequencing sample was made of PBMCs. The sequence derives from a man aged 40-55 years in good health and CMV-seropositive. CDR3 nucleotide sequence: TGTGCCAGCACCTGGGGGACTAGCGGGAACAATGAGCAGTTCTTC. Protein sequence: CASTWGTSGNNEQFF.